The rows below give T cell receptor beta chains drawn from one sample of a study of shared clonotypes between healthy human individuals. TCRdb's table, derived via immunoSEQ multiplex PCR, lists solely in-frame clones and lacks some. This repertoire shows approximately 1.5 million clones, around 98.5% found once; its top ten account for approximately 0.4%. The sequencing input was naive CD4+ T cells sorted from blood. These receptors originate from a man aged 25 to 40 in good health. The CDR3 runs from the conserved cysteine through the conserved F or W. The D gene is left open where the match is weak. Rows may omit the clone size; those that give it use once, few, many or a size class.

V	D	size	J	DNA	CDR3
TRBV5-1	TRBD2	.	TRBJ2-7	TGCGCCAGCAGCCGCGGGACTAGCGGCTCCTACGAGCAGTACTTC	CASSRGTSGSYEQYF
TRBV7-9	.	once	TRBJ2-7	TGTGCCAGCAGCTTATCCGGGAGTCTCGACGAGCAGTACTTC	CASSLSGSLDEQYF
TRBV5-1	TRBD2	.	TRBJ2-1	TGCGCCAGCAGCTCGGGACTAGGGAATGAGCAGTTCTTC	CASSSGLGNEQFF
TRBV7-2	.	.	TRBJ2-1	TGTGCCAGCAGCTTAGATCTGTGGAGTTCCTACAATGAGCAGTTCTTC	CASSLDLWSSYNEQFF
TRBV7-9	.	.	TRBJ2-3	TGTGCCAGCAGCTTAGCTAGCGGCAGCACAGATACGCAGTATTTT	CASSLASGSTDTQYF
TRBV14	TRBD1	.	TRBJ1-1	TGTGCCAGCAGCCAACTTTTGACAGGGGTGATGGTGAACACTGAAGCTTTCTTT	CASSQLLTGVMVNTEAFF
TRBV9	.	.	TRBJ2-3	TGTGCCAGCAGCGTTCGGGGGCCAGATACGCAGTATTTT	CASSVRGPDTQYF
TRBV18	TRBD1	.	TRBJ2-7	TGTGCCAGCTCACCACCCGGGACAGGGGCTGCCGAGCAGTACTTC	CASSPPGTGAAEQYF
TRBV7-8	TRBD2	.	TRBJ2-1	TGTGCCAGCAGCCAAGGACTAGCGGGGTCCTACAATGAGCAGTTCTTC	CASSQGLAGSYNEQFF
TRBV6-5	.	.	TRBJ2-1	TGTGCCACAAACACCCGGGACAAGCGGTTCTTC	CATNTRDKRFF
TRBV15	TRBD2	.	TRBJ2-2	TGTGCCACCAGCAGAGCTCGACTAGCGGGAGTCTCGGGGGAGCTGTTTTTT	CATSRARLAGVSGELFF
TRBV28	.	once	TRBJ1-1	TGTGCCAGCAGTTCCCCACCCCCTATTAGGGGCGGCACTGAAGCTTTCTTT	CASSSPPPIRGGTEAFF
TRBV5-1	.	.	TRBJ1-2	TGCGCCAGCAGCTTGGGGGCGAGCGGTTGGGGCTACACCTTC	CASSLGASGWGYTF
TRBV15	.	.	TRBJ2-1	TGTGCCACCAGCAGAGTCCAGGGACCCTACAATGAGCAGTTCTTC	CATSRVQGPYNEQFF
TRBV25-1	.	.	TRBJ1-2	TGTGCCAGCAGTGAATTCTCGGATGCATATGGCTACACCTTC	CASSEFSDAYGYTF
TRBV9	.	.	TRBJ2-2	TGTGCCAGTGGCGGACGGATGAACACCGGGGAGCTGTTTTTT	CASGGRMNTGELFF
TRBV6-5	TRBD2	.	TRBJ2-1	TGTGCCAGCGGAACTAGCGACTCCTACAATGAGCAGTTCTTC	CASGTSDSYNEQFF
TRBV4-1	.	.	TRBJ2-2	TGCGCCAGCAGCCTTGACAGTAACACCGGGGAGCTGTTTTTT	CASSLDSNTGELFF
TRBV28	.	.	TRBJ1-2	TGTGCCAGCAGTTTATCGGACAGATATGGCTACACCTTC	CASSLSDRYGYTF
TRBV5-4	TRBD2	.	TRBJ2-7	TGTGCCAGCAGCTTCCCAGGGGAGGTTAGCGGGAGCTCACCCTACGAGCAGTACTTC	CASSFPGEVSGSSPYEQYF
TRBV27	TRBD1	.	TRBJ1-2	TGTGCCAGCAGCTCAGGGGGCGAGGGCTATGGCTACACCTTC	CASSSGGEGYGYTF
TRBV5-6	TRBD1	.	TRBJ1-5	TGTGCCAGCAGCTTGCGACAGGGGAACAATCAGCCCCAGCATTTT	CASSLRQGNNQPQHF
TRBV5-1	TRBD1	.	TRBJ1-5	TGCGCCAGCAGCCCGGGACAGTTTAATCAGCCCCAGCATTTT	CASSPGQFNQPQHF
TRBV7-9	TRBD1	.	TRBJ2-3	TGTGCCAGCAGCTACCCGACAGGGGGAGGTACAGATACGCAGTATTTT	CASSYPTGGGTDTQYF
TRBV28	.	.	TRBJ1-5	TGTGCCAGCAGTTTATTAGAGGGACCCAGCAATCAGCCCCAGCATTTT	CASSLLEGPSNQPQHF
TRBV5-4	.	.	TRBJ2-7	TGTGCCAGCAGCTTGGGGGGTGAAAGCTCCTACGAGCAGTACTTC	CASSLGGESSYEQYF
TRBV5-6	.	once	TRBJ1-5	TGTGCCAGCAGCTTGGCAGGGTACAGCAATCAGCCCCAGCATTTT	CASSLAGYSNQPQHF
TRBV5-5	.	.	TRBJ2-3	TGTGCCAGCAGCTTGACGGCTCGCATCAACACAGATACGCAGTATTTT	CASSLTARINTDTQYF
TRBV27	.	.	TRBJ2-6	TGTGCCAGCAGTTTAAGGGACACAACCTCTGGGGCCAACGTCCTGACTTTC	CASSLRDTTSGANVLTF
TRBV5-4	TRBD1	.	TRBJ2-7	TGTGCCAGCAGCTTTCATGGACAGGGCTCGGTGCAGTACTTC	CASSFHGQGSVQYF
TRBV11-2	.	.	TRBJ2-2	TGTGCCAGCAGCTTAGACCCCAGTCCGGGAGCCGGGGAGCTGTTTTTT	CASSLDPSPGAGELFF
TRBV2	.	.	TRBJ1-2	TGTGCCAGCAGTGGGGGGCTGGATGGCTACACCTTC	CASSGGLDGYTF
TRBV4-3	.	.	TRBJ1-2	TGCGCCAGCAGCCAAGATCCCAGGGAAGGCTACACCTTC	CASSQDPREGYTF
TRBV6-8	TRBD1	.	TRBJ2-1	TGTGCCAGCAGCCAGGGACAGACTTACAATGAGCAGTTCTTC	CASSQGQTYNEQFF
TRBV5-4	TRBD2	.	TRBJ2-3	TGTGCCAGCAGCCCTAGGACTAGTAGTTTTGCAGATACGCAGTATTTT	CASSPRTSSFADTQYF
TRBV7-9	.	.	TRBJ1-2	TGTGCCAGCAGTCATGCGCAGGGCGATGGCTACACCTTC	CASSHAQGDGYTF
TRBV6-6	.	.	TRBJ2-1	TGTGCCAGCAGCCAAGGGGCCCTAGGCTACAATGAGCAGTTCTTC	CASSQGALGYNEQFF
TRBV10-2	TRBD1	.	TRBJ1-5	TGCGCCAGCAAAGGACAGGCTGATCAGCCCCAGCATTTT	CASKGQADQPQHF
TRBV9	.	.	TRBJ1-3	TGTGCCAGCAGCGTAGGGCTAGGAAACACCATATATTTT	CASSVGLGNTIYF
TRBV18	TRBD2	.	TRBJ2-1	TGTGCCAGCTCACCATTTTTAACTAGCGGGAACGAGCAGTTCTTC	CASSPFLTSGNEQFF
TRBV6-6	.	.	TRBJ1-5	TGTGCCAGCAGTAGGGGGGGCAGGGCCCGCAATCAGCCCCAGCATTTT	CASSRGGRARNQPQHF
TRBV7-9	TRBD2	.	TRBJ2-3	TGTGCCAGCAGCTCCTTAGCGGGGGCAACAGATACGCAGTATTTT	CASSSLAGATDTQYF
TRBV2	.	.	TRBJ1-2	TGTGCCAGCACCGTCGTCGGGGGGAGTACCTTC	CASTVVGGSTF
TRBV28	TRBD2	.	TRBJ2-1	TGTGCCAGCATTCCGCGGGAGGGCGGGCGGACCTACAATGAGCAGTTCTTC	CASIPREGGRTYNEQFF
TRBV7-9	TRBD2	.	TRBJ2-1	TGTGCCAGCAGCCCCCCTCCGGGACTAGCGGGTCCAGGCGTCAATGAGCAGTTCTTC	CASSPPPGLAGPGVNEQFF
TRBV5-8	TRBD1	once	TRBJ2-7	TGTGCCAGCAGCTTAGAGACAGGGCACTTCTACGAGCAGTACTTC	CASSLETGHFYEQYF
TRBV12-5	TRBD1	.	TRBJ1-1	TGTGCTAGTGGGCTGGGCCTAGGACAGGGGAGCACTGAAGCTTTCTTT	CASGLGLGQGSTEAFF
TRBV5-8	TRBD1	.	TRBJ2-5	TGTGCCAGCAGCTCTCTTCTAGGGGGCCGGGAGACCCAGTACTTC	CASSSLLGGRETQYF
TRBV5-1	TRBD2	.	TRBJ2-7	TGCGCCAGCAGCTTGGGGCTAGCGGGAGTAGACGAGCAGTACTTC	CASSLGLAGVDEQYF
TRBV7-9	TRBD1	.	TRBJ2-1	TGTGCCAGCAGTTACCGGGACAGGGACCGCAATGAGCAGTTCTTC	CASSYRDRDRNEQFF
TRBV19	.	.	TRBJ1-2	TGTGCCAGTAGTGTCCCCGGGACGATCTATGGCTACACCTTC	CASSVPGTIYGYTF
TRBV5-4	.	.	TRBJ2-2	TGTGCCAGCAGCTTGGCCTGGGGGGGCCTTGGAGGCGGGGAGCTGTTTTTT	CASSLAWGGLGGGELFF
TRBV18	.	.	TRBJ2-4	TGTGCCAGCTCACCACTCCTGTTAGAGGCCAAAAACATTCAGTACTTC	CASSPLLLEAKNIQYF
TRBV5-5	.	.	TRBJ1-5	TGTGCCAGCAGCTTGTCGGCAGGGAGAAGGGATCAGCCCCAGCATTTT	CASSLSAGRRDQPQHF
TRBV6-1	.	once	TRBJ2-7	TGTGCCAGCAGTGAACCCCCCGGGACGAATTACGAGCAGTACTTC	CASSEPPGTNYEQYF